The rows below give T cell receptor beta chains drawn from one sample of a study of human T cells and chemical hapten exposure. TCRdb re-called the RACE reads through MiXCR, storing one row per CDR3 protein. This sample has about 90,000 distinct CDR3 sequences; about a tenth occur once, and the top ten carry about 1%. The sequencing used whole blood, collected in connection with sensitization to the hapten diphenylcyclopropenone (DPC). Source of these receptors: a woman in her twenties or thirties with alopecia areata. Some clones in this sample may be carry-over from other donors' samples. The CDR3 runs from the conserved cysteine through the conserved F or W. D genes are given only for firm matches. For some rows the clone size is stated as once, few or many, or as a class when expanded; others skip it.

size	J	V	D	CDR3	DNA
.	TRBJ1-5	TRBV5-5	TRBD1	CASSRTGDSNQPQHF	TGTGCCAGCAGCAGGACAGGGGACAGCAATCAGCCCCAGCATTTT
.	TRBJ2-1	TRBV7-9	TRBD2	CASSHRTSGNEQFF	TGTGCCAGCAGCCACAGGACTAGCGGCAATGAGCAGTTCTTC
.	TRBJ2-2	TRBV6-5	TRBD2	CASSLRAGGDGELFF	TGTGCCAGCAGTTTGAGAGCGGGGGGAGACGGGGAGCTGTTTTTT
.	TRBJ1-4	TRBV20-1	.	CSATTGEKLFF	TGCAGTGCTACCACGGGTGAAAAACTGTTTTTT
.	TRBJ2-1	TRBV20-1	TRBD1	CSAWGQGRENEQFF	TGCAGTGCTTGGGGACAGGGGCGTGAGAATGAGCAGTTCTTC
.	TRBJ2-5	TRBV4-1	.	CASSRTGAPEETQYF	TGCGCCAGCAGCCGAACCGGAGCCCCTGAAGAGACCCAGTACTTC
.	TRBJ2-1	TRBV7-9	.	CASSFSPYNEQFF	TGTGCCAGCAGCTTCTCCCCCTACAATGAGCAGTTCTTC
few	TRBJ2-4	TRBV11-1	.	CASSFKGGAHIQYF	TGTGCCAGCAGCTTTAAGGGCGGGGCCCACATTCAGTACTTC
.	TRBJ2-1	TRBV28	.	CASGSYNEQFF	TGTGCCAGCGGTAGTTACAATGAGCAGTTCTTC
many	TRBJ2-1	TRBV4-2	TRBD1	CASSPYPGQGAYNEQFF	TGTGCCAGCAGCCCCTACCCGGGACAGGGGGCCTACAATGAGCAGTTCTTC
few	TRBJ2-7	TRBV28	TRBD1	CASRLRSGTGHF	TGTGCCAGCAGGTTAAGGTCAGGGACAGGGCACTTC
few	TRBJ2-5	TRBV6-5	TRBD2	CASSYNQRGSGTKTQYF	TGTGCCAGCAGTTACAACCAGCGGGGTAGCGGGACGAAGACCCAGTACTTC
many	TRBJ1-1	TRBV20-1	.	CSARSMNTEAFF	TGCAGTGCTAGATCTATGAACACTGAAGCTTTCTTT
many	TRBJ2-2	TRBV6-6	TRBD2	CASSYSTSEGGELFF	TGTGCCAGCAGTTACTCGACTAGCGAGGGCGGGGAGCTGTTTTTT
many	TRBJ2-5	TRBV29-1	TRBD1	CSAVKDRPGETQYF	TGCAGCGCCGTAAAGGACAGGCCCGGGGAGACCCAGTACTTC
.	TRBJ1-3	TRBV20-1	TRBD1	CSARSPGQGGNTIYF	TGCAGTGCTAGATCACCGGGACAGGGAGGAAACACCATATATTTT
few	TRBJ2-3	TRBV18	TRBD1	CASSRDRGGRDTQYF	TGTGCCAGCTCACGGGACAGGGGAGGAAGAGATACGCAGTATTTT
.	TRBJ2-4	TRBV7-2	.	CASSLLGLAKNIQYF	TGTGCCAGCAGCTTGTTGGGGTTAGCCAAAAACATTCAGTACTTC
many	TRBJ1-4	TRBV20-1	TRBD1	CSARLDRVGPRGEKLFF	TGCAGTGCTAGACTAGACAGGGTGGGTCCGCGGGGTGAAAAACTGTTTTTT
many	TRBJ1-4	TRBV10-3	.	CAISGMGEKLFF	TGTGCCATCAGTGGCATGGGTGAAAAACTGTTTTTT
many	TRBJ1-2	TRBV6-2/TRBV6-3	.	CASRLTGATNYGYTF	TGTGCCAGCAGACTGACAGGCGCCACTAACTATGGCTACACCTTC
many	TRBJ2-7	TRBV20-1	.	CSANAEDSYEQYF	TGCAGTGCTAACGCAGAGGACTCCTACGAGCAGTACTTC
many	TRBJ1-1	TRBV6-1	.	CATKPSVILNTEAFF	TGTGCCACCAAACCCTCCGTGATTTTGAACACTGAAGCTTTCTTT
few	TRBJ1-5	TRBV20-1	.	CSLGGTSNQPQHF	TGCAGCCTAGGTGGGACTAGCAATCAGCCCCAGCATTTT
many	TRBJ1-1	TRBV12-3/TRBV12-4	.	CASSKQGTLNTEAFF	TGTGCCAGCAGCAAACAAGGGACGCTGAACACTGAAGCTTTCTTT
.	TRBJ1-6	TRBV2	.	CASQRSYNSPLHF	TGTGCCAGCCAGAGAAGTTATAATTCACCCCTCCACTTT
many	TRBJ2-1	TRBV11-3	TRBD1	CASSPTGDRNEQFF	TGTGCCAGCAGCCCTACAGGGGATCGCAATGAGCAGTTCTTC
many	TRBJ2-6	TRBV30	.	CAWRARDSYSGANVLTF	TGTGCCTGGAGAGCCAGGGACTCGTACTCTGGGGCCAACGTCCTGACTTTC
many	TRBJ2-5	TRBV6-6	.	CASSYSNAGQTQYF	TGTGCCAGCAGTTACTCAAACGCGGGGCAGACCCAGTACTTC
many	TRBJ2-5	TRBV28	.	CASRDTLETQYF	TGTGCCAGCAGGGACACCCTGGAGACCCAGTACTTC
.	TRBJ1-3	TRBV18	.	CVSSPYRTGAGDTIYF	TGTGTCAGCTCACCGTACCGGACCGGGGCTGGGGACACCATATATTTT
many	TRBJ1-2	TRBV16	.	CASSQSRQDSGYTF	TGTGCCAGCAGCCAATCAAGGCAGGACTCTGGCTACACCTTC
few	TRBJ1-2	TRBV29-1	TRBD1	CSVAQGASVSGYTF	TGCAGCGTTGCCCAGGGGGCATCGGTGTCTGGCTACACCTTC
many	TRBJ2-1	TRBV11-2	TRBD2	CASSMGLALNEQFF	TGTGCCAGCAGCATGGGACTAGCACTCAATGAGCAGTTCTTC
.	TRBJ1-2	TRBV5-1	TRBD1	CASSLGGTGSYGYTF	TGCGCCAGCAGCTTGGGAGGGACAGGGAGCTATGGCTACACCTTC
many	TRBJ2-1	TRBV4-2	.	CASSQVVGGEQFF	TGTGCCAGCAGCCAAGTTGTGGGCGGTGAGCAGTTCTTC
many	TRBJ1-1	TRBV10-1	.	CASSGAGTTEAFF	TGCGCCAGCAGTGGGGCAGGGACCACTGAAGCTTTCTTT
many	TRBJ1-2	TRBV5-1	.	CASSLSGGTDLWRYTF	TGCGCCAGCAGCTTGTCTGGAGGGACGGATCTATGGCGGTACACCTTC
many	TRBJ1-3	TRBV7-9	.	CASHQDLSGNTIYF	TGTGCCTCCCATCAGGATCTCTCTGGAAACACCATATATTTT
.	TRBJ1-1	TRBV29-1	TRBD1	CSLAGQANTEAFF	TGCAGCCTTGCGGGACAGGCGAACACTGAAGCTTTCTTT
few	TRBJ1-2	TRBV19	.	CASSIIGTVLYGYTF	TGTGCCAGTAGTATAATCGGAACAGTTTTATATGGCTACACCTTC
many	TRBJ2-5	TRBV24-1	.	CATSEGQRETQYF	TGTGCCACCAGTGAAGGCCAGAGGGAGACCCAGTACTTC
few	TRBJ2-3	TRBV2	.	CASSEGARTDTQYF	TGTGCCAGCAGTGAAGGGGCTAGGACAGATACGCAGTATTTT
.	TRBJ1-4	TRBV28	TRBD1	CASRKTGEGELFF	TGTGCCAGCAGAAAGACAGGGGAGGGGGAACTGTTTTTT
.	TRBJ2-5	TRBV11-2	TRBD1	CASSLGGGTGQETQYF	TGTGCCAGCAGCTTAGGTGGGGGGACAGGGCAAGAGACCCAGTACTTC
many	TRBJ2-1	TRBV28	TRBD2	CASSTSVTGDEQFF	TGTGCCAGCAGTACTAGCGTCACCGGGGATGAGCAGTTCTTC
.	TRBJ2-7	TRBV25-1	.	CASSERGEQYF	TGTGCCAGCAGTGAAAGGGGCGAGCAGTACTTC
.	TRBJ2-6	TRBV6-5	.	CVSSYFAGTGANVLTF	TGTGTCAGCAGTTACTTCGCAGGGACCGGGGCCAACGTCCTGACTTTC
.	TRBJ2-5	TRBV7-9	.	CASSSRDTSNPQYF	TGTGCCAGCAGCTCCCGGGACACGAGTAACCCCCAGTACTTC
.	TRBJ2-1	TRBV20-1	TRBD2	CSARVGAGAHHSSYNEQFF	TGCAGTGCTAGAGTTGGAGCGGGAGCTCATCATAGCTCCTACAATGAGCAGTTCTTC
many	TRBJ1-2	TRBV5-6	TRBD1	CASRTLPGQGVYGYTF	TGTGCCAGCAGGACACTACCGGGACAGGGGGTTTATGGCTACACCTTC
.	TRBJ2-2	TRBV29-1	TRBD2	CSVPSGSTGTGELFF	TGCAGCGTTCCTAGCGGGAGCACGGGTACCGGGGAGCTGTTTTTT
.	TRBJ1-1	TRBV10-3	.	CAISEKYRAGTEAFF	TGTGCCATCAGTGAGAAGTACAGGGCAGGCACTGAAGCTTTCTTT
.	TRBJ2-3	TRBV28	.	CASSFPGPESQYF	TGTGCCAGCAGTTTCCCCGGTCCCGAGTCGCAGTATTTT
.	TRBJ1-4	TRBV27	.	CASSLSSSIGRNEKLFF	TGTGCCAGCAGTTTATCGAGTTCGATCGGGCGTAATGAAAAACTGTTTTTT
.	TRBJ1-2	TRBV6-5	.	CASSYTGPKPVYGYTF	TGTGCCAGCAGTTACACCGGACCGAAACCCGTATATGGCTACACCTTC
many	TRBJ1-1	TRBV29-1	.	CSVEETANTEAFF	TGCAGCGTTGAAGAGACAGCGAACACTGAAGCTTTCTTT
many	TRBJ1-6	TRBV28	.	CASSSGPNSPLHF	TGTGCCAGCAGTTCTGGTCCCAATTCACCCCTCCACTTT
many	TRBJ2-3	TRBV29-1	.	CSVLREETDTQYF	TGCAGCGTTCTCCGGGAAGAAACAGATACGCAGTATTTT
few	TRBJ1-4	TRBV28	TRBD1	CAGGTGDEKLFF	TGTGCCGGCGGGACAGGGGATGAAAAACTGTTTTTT